These 18 T cell receptor beta chains were all obtained from the same sample, sequenced in a study of T-cell reconstitution after alpha-beta-depleted transplantation in children (dated by TCRdb to the mid-2010s). This sample's treatment or condition label indicates: allogeneic hematopoietic cell transplantation with graft depleted of TCRalphabeta T cells and CD19 B cells. Receptor libraries were prepared by PCR. TCRdb records Illumina HiSeq 2500 as the sequencer. To normalize quantification of the TCRbeta repertoire, the TCR libraries were built with molecular barcoding that relied on unique molecular identifiers. TCRdb redid the processing of the public reads, applying fastp at Q25 and MiXCR, and retained in-frame beta chains. All rows with the same CDR3 protein become a single entry with the most common DNA and genes. The sample table shows about 460,000 distinct CDR3 sequences, and over 9.5% are seen once. In total, the top ten clones hold around 2% of the sample.

The source material was PBMCs, sampled before TCRalphabeta/CD19-depleted stem cell transplant. These receptors were collected from a child younger than 10 with inherited bone marrow failure, due to receive a stem cell transplant.

The table lists this clonotype with many counts. The rearrangement joins TRBV7-8 to TRBJ2-5; tentative D call: TRBD2 (7 bases). The CDR3 is 16 residues long. V was pared by 3 bases and J by 2 bases, with 16 bases between. Germline V gene data show CDR1 as SGHVS and CDR2 as FQNEAQ. In DNA, the CDR3 is TGTGCCAGCAGCTTGGGGAGCGGGACATCACAAGAGACCCAGTACTTC. This gives the protein CASSLGSGTSQETQYF.

This clonotype was counted many times. The J gene is TRBJ1-5, the V gene TRBV5-6, with D maybe TRBD1 (5 bases). From germline, CDR1 is SGHDT and CDR2 YYEEEE. Trimming left V 3 bases short and J 0 bases short, with 13 bases between. There are 16 residues in the CDR3. The CDR3 coding sequence is TGTGCCAGCAGCTCGTCGACAGACTATAGCAATCAGCCCCAGCATTTT. Translation gives CASSSSTDYSNQPQHF.

This clonotype was counted many times. This rearrangement joins TRBV4-2 to TRBJ2-5, with 9 bases fitting TRBD2. Germline CDR1 is LGHNA and CDR2 is YNFKEQ. The CDR3 spans 17 residues. The V and J ends lost 0 bases and 1 base, in that order; junction bases with no gene match: 6. For the CDR3, the DNA is TGTGCCAGCAGCCAAGATGATTGGACTAGCGTCCAAGAGACCCAGTACTTC. It encodes CASSQDDWTSVQETQYF.

Ten or more counts support this clonotype. The CDR3 loop reads CASSFRSVEQYF. The CDR3 coding sequence is TGTGCCAGCAGCTTCCGATCGGTCGAGCAGTACTTC. The rearrangement links TRBV11-2 to TRBJ2-7, with no clear D. The length of the CDR3 is 12 residues. Germline V gene lookup returns CDR1 SGHAT and CDR2 FQNNGV. V lost 3 bases, J lost 6 bases, and 9 bases lay in between. Based on the CDR3 plus reference TRBV11-2 and TRBJ2-7, the full variable domain is EAGVAQSPRYKIIEKRQSVAFWCNPISGHATLYWYQQILGQGPKLLIQFQNNGVVDDSQLPKDRFSAERLKGVDSTLKIQPAKLEDSAVYLCASSFRSVEQYFGPGTRLTVT.

This clonotype has a count of ten or more. J is TRBJ2-7 and V is TRBV5-1; tentative D call: TRBD2 (6 bases). This CDR3 is built from 14 residues. CDR1 is SGHRS and CDR2 is YFSETQ in the germline V gene. V was trimmed by 0 bases and J by 2 bases, leaving 9 bases between them. DNA for the CDR3: TGCGCCAGCAGCTTGGGGACTAACCCCTACGAGCAGTACTTC. Translation: CASSLGTNPYEQYF.

In this sample, this clonotype turned up a few times. This chain connects TRBV7-2 to TRBJ2-7, with D unresolved. Trimming cost V 5 bases and J 0 bases, with 17 bases left between them. The length of the CDR3 is 16 residues. The germline V gene encodes CDR1 SGHTA and CDR2 FQGNSA. CDR3 amino acids: CASSRTGDLSSYEQYF. CDR3 sequence (DNA): TGTGCCAGCAGCCGAACCGGAGACCTGAGCTCCTACGAGCAGTACTTC.

The chain links TRBV5-6 to TRBJ2-7; 11 bases map to TRBD2. Germline-derived CDR1 and CDR2 are SGHDT and YYEEEE. The CDR3 spans 16 residues. With V trimmed by 4 bases and J by 3 bases, 9 bases remained unmatched. The CDR3 protein is CASSPMASGRYYEQYF. The CDR3 nucleotides read TGTGCCAGCAGCCCGATGGCTAGCGGGAGGTACTACGAGCAGTACTTC.

This clonotype was recorded at least ten times. This chain links TRBV3-1 with TRBJ2-4, with TRBD2 matching 9 bases. The CDR3 is made up of 16 amino acids. Per the germline V gene, CDR1 is LGHDT and CDR2 is YNNKEL (reference sequence). Germline trimming cut 1 base from V and 8 bases from J; bases unmatched to any gene: 9. The CDR3 bases are TGTGCCAGCAGCCAAGGTGCGGGAGGGCCTACTGACATTCAGTACTTC. This sequence encodes CASSQGAGGPTDIQYF.

This clonotype was detected ten times or more. The rearrangement links TRBV27 to TRBJ2-7; 9 bases match TRBD2. J was trimmed by 3 bases and V by 5 bases; bases with no gene match: 14. The CDR3 contains 17 residues. Germline lookup yields CDR1 MNHEY and CDR2 SMNVEV (reference sequence). CDR3 amino acids: CASSPLALAGGGYEQYF. In DNA, the CDR3 is TGTGCCAGCAGTCCCCTGGCGTTGGCGGGAGGGGGCTACGAGCAGTACTTC.

This clonotype was observed at least ten times. The chain couples TRBV11-2 to TRBJ2-3; 7 nucleotides line up with TRBD2. CDR1 SGHAT and CDR2 FQNNGV come from the germline V gene. This CDR3 spans 16 amino acids. V was clipped by 5 bases and J by 0 bases; unmatched bases: 8. In DNA, the CDR3 is TGTGCCAGCAGCCGCCGACTAGCAGGGAGCACAGATACGCAGTATTTT. Protein: CASSRRLAGSTDTQYF.

This clonotype occurred many times. The chain couples TRBV28 to TRBJ2-3; no definite D call. The V end was cut by 8 bases, the J end by 4 bases, with 10 bases between. CDR1 and CDR2 from the germline V gene are MDHEN and SYDVKM. The CDR3 contains 12 residues. This CDR3 is CASRAPSDTQYF. The DNA of the CDR3 is TGTGCCAGCCGAGCCCCGTCAGATACGCAGTATTTT.

V usage is TRBV19 and J usage is TRBJ2-1; 7 positions match TRBD2. V was clipped by 3 bases and J by 7 bases; unmatched bases: 9. This CDR3 is 15 amino acids long. Germline V gives CDR1 LNHDA, CDR2 SQIVND (reference sequence). The CDR3 region has the DNA TGTGCCAGTAGTATTATGGGCGGGAGCTCAAATGAGCAGTTCTTC. This gives the protein CASSIMGGSSNEQFF.

This clonotype has a count of ten or more. The chain recombines TRBV20-1 with TRBJ1-6, with a possible D match to TRBD1 (6 bases). Trimming left V 0 bases short and J 15 bases short, with 15 bases between. The germline gives CDR1 DFQATT, CDR2 SNEGSKA (reference sequence). The CDR3 has 13 amino acids. The CDR3 nucleotides read TGCAGTGCTAGAGATCGAGGGGGGCATATCCTCCACTTT. It translates to CSARDRGGHILHF.

The gene calls are TRBV20-1 and TRBJ2-7; 13 bases are shared with TRBD2. The CDR3 consists of 16 residues. V gave up 3 bases and J gave up 4 bases; unmatched junction bases: 9. Germline V gene lookup returns CDR1 DFQATT and CDR2 SNEGSKA (reference sequence). The CDR3 nucleotides are TGCAGTGCTAGTTCGGAACTAGCGGGAGGGAGGTACGAGCAGTACTTC. It translates to CSASSELAGGRYEQYF.

This clonotype was detected ten times or more. This chain joins TRBV27 and TRBJ2-4; 8 bases align to TRBD2. J was trimmed by 4 bases and V by 7 bases; bases with no gene match: 6. Germline CDR1 and CDR2: MNHEY and SMNVEV (reference sequence). This CDR3 has 14 amino acids. The CDR3 protein is CASTSLAAKNIQYF. CDR3 coding DNA: TGTGCCAGCACCTCACTAGCGGCTAAAAACATTCAGTACTTC.

The sample holds many counts of this clonotype. The chain links TRBV13 to TRBJ2-7; 8 bases fit TRBD2. Trimming cost V 5 bases and J 6 bases; bases outside gene matches: 12. This CDR3 spans 15 amino acids. CDR1 is PRHDT, CDR2 FYEKMQ, per germline (reference sequence). This CDR3 reads CASSLAGGRFGEQYF. In nucleotides, the CDR3 is TGTGCCAGCAGCCTCGCGGGAGGTCGGTTTGGCGAGCAGTACTTC.

The chain has TRBV5-4 and TRBJ2-7, with 7 bases fitting TRBD1. V trimming: 4 bases; J trimming: 0 bases; junction bases outside the gene matches: 7. There are 15 residues in the CDR3. In germline, CDR1 is SGHNT, CDR2 YYREEE (reference sequence). DNA of the CDR3: TGTGCCAGCAGCCCCTATACAGGGGACTCCTACGAGCAGTACTTC. It codes for CASSPYTGDSYEQYF.

This clonotype has at least ten counts. The chain employs TRBV10-3 and TRBJ2-3; 8 bases agree with TRBD2. The CDR3 runs to 16 residues. Germline V gene lookup returns CDR1 ENHRY and CDR2 SYGVKD. After removal of 2 bases from V and 4 bases from J, the junction contained 8 bases not matched to a gene. CDR3 sequence: CAISESGGLVADTQYF. CDR3 DNA: TGTGCCATCAGTGAGAGTGGGGGACTAGTCGCAGATACGCAGTATTTT.